These 28 T cell receptor beta chains came from one sample sequenced in a study of T cells expressing NK-cell markers. From the 5' RACE reads, TCRdb lists one entry per CDR3 protein and no DNA. Across roughly 380,000 distinct CDR3 sequences, the top ten clones capture roughly 5.2% of the sample. Sequencing used blood T cells: a sorted CD56 or NKG2C T cell subset, CD4+ or CD8+ T cells, or bulk PBMC T cells (not recorded which). Every receptor here comes from a man aged 18 to 69 in good health.

The chain recombines TRBV20-1 with TRBJ2-3; TCRdb calls TRBD1, which cannot be checked without DNA. The CDR3 runs 15 residues. Per germline, CDR1 DFQATT and CDR2 SNEGSKA (reference sequence). CDR3 loop: CSARVAGSRGDTQYF.

The chain has TRBV9 and TRBJ2-1; TCRdb outputs TRBD1, but without DNA this stays unchecked. The CDR3 contains 14 residues. Germline lookup yields CDR1 SGDLS and CDR2 YYNGEE. CDR3: CASSLKQVTNEQFF.

V and J are TRBV7-9 and TRBJ1-5. Germline CDR1 and CDR2: SEHNR and FQNEAQ (reference sequence). The CDR3 spans 13 residues. The CDR3 sequence: CASSLRTDQPQHF.

The chain links TRBV7-9 to TRBJ2-5. This CDR3 contains 14 residues. Germline CDR1 and CDR2: SEHNR and FQNEAQ (reference sequence). The CDR3 loop is CASSLVGSKETQYF.

The rearrangement joins TRBV12-3 or TRBV12-4 to TRBJ1-5; lacking DNA, the TRBD1 call made by TCRdb goes unchecked. The CDR3 contains 17 residues. CDR3 sequence reads: CASSRQGGGYSNQPQHF.

This chain uses TRBV5-5 with TRBJ2-3; absent DNA, TCRdb's TRBD2 call cannot be checked. There are 18 residues in the CDR3. CDR1 and CDR2 from the germline V gene are SGHKS and YYEKEE (reference sequence). The CDR3 spells CASSLVGRGSGGADTQYF.

The chain joins TRBV7-9 to TRBJ2-5; there is no DNA to check the TCRdb D call of TRBD1. The CDR3 spans 15 residues. Per germline, CDR1 SEHNR and CDR2 FQNEAQ (reference sequence). The CDR3 sequence: CASSSMYGAKETQYF.

This rearrangement joins TRBV5-1 to TRBJ2-1; TCRdb proposes TRBD1, but this gene call is untestable without DNA. This CDR3 comprises 17 residues. CDR1 is SGHRS and CDR2 is YFSETQ in the germline V gene. The CDR3 loop is CASSSRGGVGIFNEQFF.

The chain joins TRBV5-1 to TRBJ1-4; TCRdb returns TRBD1, unconfirmable since there is no DNA. Germline CDR1 SGHRS, CDR2 YFSETQ. This CDR3 spans 16 amino acids. The CDR3 sequence: CASSRQPGTVNEKLFF.

CDR3 residues: CASSLWAGGENNEQFF. This rearrangement joins TRBV7-2 to TRBJ2-1; TCRdb picks TRBD1, but there is no DNA to check that call. Germline-derived CDR1 and CDR2 are SGHTA and FQGNSA. CDR3 length: 16 amino acids.

This chain links TRBV29-1 with TRBJ2-5; the D call from TCRdb, TRBD1, cannot be confirmed without DNA. The CDR3 length is 13 residues. Germline CDR1 is SQVTM and CDR2 is ANQGSEA. Here the CDR3 reads CSVLGGPQETQYF.

The V and J genes are TRBV24-1 and TRBJ2-2. The CDR3 contains 11 residues. CDR1 is KGHDR, CDR2 SFDVKD, per germline. This chain's CDR3 is CATRGYGELFF.

The gene calls are TRBV14 and TRBJ1-1. Germline assignment: CDR1 SGHDN and CDR2 FVKESK. This CDR3 has 12 amino acids. CDR3 amino acids: CASSQGHTEAFF.

V gene TRBV5-1 combines with J gene TRBJ1-2; TCRdb designates TRBD1, a call that cannot be tested without DNA. The CDR3 length is 17 residues. CDR1 SGHRS and CDR2 YFSETQ come from the germline V gene. CDR3 loop: CASSFRQGLLFGDGYTF.

This chain uses TRBV5-1 with TRBJ1-5; the D gene TCRdb calls, TRBD1, cannot be checked with no DNA. This CDR3 has 12 amino acids. The germline V gene has CDR1 SGHRS and CDR2 YFSETQ. CDR3 amino acids: CGGQGKDQPQHF.

The chain carries TRBV28 and TRBJ2-6; TCRdb outputs TRBD2, but without DNA this stays unchecked. In germline, CDR1 is MDHEN, CDR2 SYDVKM. This CDR3 has 15 amino acids. Here the CDR3 reads CASRGGYSGANVLTF. Combining the CDR3 with reference TRBV28 and TRBJ2-6 gives the whole variable domain DVKVTQSSRYLVKRTGEKVFLECVQDMDHENMFWYRQDPGLGLRLIYFSYDVKMKEKGDIPEGYSVSREKKERFSLILESASTNQTSMYLCASRGGYSGANVLTFGAGSRLTVL.

The chain employs TRBV11-3 and TRBJ1-5; TCRdb selects TRBD1, and the lack of DNA leaves this call unchecked. CDR3 length equals 15 residues. Germline V lookup: CDR1 SGHNT, CDR2 YENEEA. CDR3 residues: CASSGGMTSNQPQHF.

The chain uses TRBV3-1 and TRBJ2-3; the TRBD1 assignment by TCRdb is unverifiable without DNA. In germline, CDR1 is LGHDT, CDR2 YNNKEL (reference sequence). The CDR3 sequence is 14 residues long. The CDR3 here is CASSATVSTDTQYF.

J is TRBJ2-4 and V is TRBV19; as DNA is missing, the TRBD1 call by TCRdb cannot be tested. Per the germline V gene, CDR1 is LNHDA and CDR2 is SQIVND (reference sequence). This CDR3 spans 15 amino acids. The CDR3 region is CASSTKTGTKNIQYF.

This rearrangement joins TRBV12-3 or TRBV12-4 to TRBJ1-6. The CDR3 contains 16 residues. The CDR3 here is CASRRSYSSYNSPLHF.

The rearrangement joins TRBV5-1 to TRBJ2-4; lacking DNA, the TRBD1 call made by TCRdb goes unchecked. The CDR3 extends over 15 amino acids. Germline V gene lookup returns CDR1 SGHRS and CDR2 YFSETQ. The CDR3 loop reads CASSGGGLDSAWQYF.

The CDR3 loop reads CSVEEGGQGAGNTIYF. The V call is TRBV29-1, the J call TRBJ1-3; no DNA is available, so the TRBD1 call from TCRdb remains unchecked. CDR3 length equals 16 residues. Germline V gene lookup returns CDR1 SQVTM and CDR2 ANQGSEA.

This chain connects TRBV12-3 or TRBV12-4 to TRBJ1-5; TCRdb outputs TRBD1, but without DNA this stays unchecked. This CDR3 comprises 15 residues. The CDR3: CASSLGARGRQPQHF.

CDR3 sequence: CASSQPSGGRSEQFF. The J gene is TRBJ2-1, the V gene TRBV3-1; TCRdb picks TRBD2, but there is no DNA to check that call. The CDR3 totals 15 residues. CDR1 and CDR2 (germline): LGHDT, YNNKEL (reference sequence).

The V gene is TRBV5-4, the J gene TRBJ2-7; TCRdb indicates TRBD2, and absent DNA this call remains unverified. The CDR3 has 12 residues. The V gene's germline CDR1 is SGHNT and CDR2 YYREEE (reference sequence). The CDR3 here is CASSWDRREQYF.

The chain carries TRBV5-1 and TRBJ2-2; TCRdb returns TRBD1, unconfirmable since there is no DNA. From germline, CDR1 is SGHRS and CDR2 YFSETQ. This CDR3 has 15 residues. Here the CDR3 reads CASSFLGPGTGELFF.

V usage is TRBV7-6 and J usage is TRBJ2-3. CDR3 length equals 14 residues. The germline V gene has CDR1 SGHVS and CDR2 FNYEAQ. The CDR3: CASSNGLATDTQYF. Supplemented by reference TRBV7-6 and TRBJ2-3, the full variable domain reads GAGVSQSPRYKVTKRGQDVALRCDPISGHVSLYWYRQALGQGPEFLTYFNYEAQQDKSGLPNDRFSAERPEGSISTLTIQRTEQRDSAMYRCASSNGLATDTQYFGPGTRLTVL.

The V call is TRBV20-1, the J call TRBJ1-1. CDR3 length equals 15 residues. The germline CDR1 and CDR2 sequences are DFQATT and SNEGSKA (reference sequence). CDR3 in amino acids: CSARDPRRANTEAFF.